A single sample gave rise to the 13 T cell receptor beta chains below, sequenced in a study of shared clonotypes between healthy human individuals. Assay: immunoSEQ multiplex PCR; the TCRdb copy retains only in-frame clones and omits some. This sample has 550,000 to 600,000 clones; 98% occur once, and the top ten carry approximately 0.33%. CD8 cells classed as naive were CD45RO-negative and positively selected for CCR7, excluding terminally differentiated effector memory CD45RA+ cells. Sequenced: naive CD8+ T cells sorted from blood. Every receptor here comes from a man aged 25 to 40 in good health.

The chain has TRBV4-1 and TRBJ2-5; TRBD2 matches 8 bases. Germline V gene data show CDR1 as MGHRA and CDR2 as YSYEKL. Trimming at V came to 1 base and at J to 6 bases, leaving 7 bases not matched to a gene. The CDR3 is 15 residues long. The CDR3 is CASSQVSSGSKTQYF. The CDR3 DNA is TGCGCCAGCAGCCAAGTCTCAAGCGGGAGCAAGACCCAGTACTTC.

The chain couples TRBV4-1 to TRBJ2-1, with 8 positions matching TRBD2. Germline trimming cut 3 bases from V and 3 bases from J; bases unmatched to any gene: 7. The CDR3 extends over 16 amino acids. CDR1 MGHRA and CDR2 YSYEKL come from the germline V gene. The CDR3 region is CASSQPSGFNYNEQFF. The CDR3 bases are TGCGCCAGCAGCCAGCCTAGCGGGTTCAACTACAATGAGCAGTTCTTC.

J is TRBJ2-1 and V is TRBV2, with 10 bases identical to TRBD2. Germline V CDR1 and CDR2: SNHLY, FYNNEI. The CDR3 spans 18 residues. The V gene end was trimmed by 6 bases and the J gene end by 3 bases; junction bases not matched to a gene: 14. The CDR3 nucleotides read TGTGCCAGCAGCCGAACCGCGCTAGCGGGAGTGATCTACAATGAGCAGTTCTTC. Translating it yields CASSRTALAGVIYNEQFF. The whole variable domain, remainder taken from reference TRBV2 and TRBJ2-1, is EPEVTQTPSHQVTQMGQEVILRCVPISNHLYFYWYRQILGQKVEFLVSFYNNEISEKSEIFDDQFSVERPDGSNFTLKIRSTKLEDSAMYFCASSRTALAGVIYNEQFFGPGTRLTVL.

V usage is TRBV27 and J usage is TRBJ2-1, with 7 bases lining up with TRBD1. The CDR3 spans 13 residues. Germline CDR1 is MNHEY and CDR2 is SMNVEV (reference sequence). The V gene end was trimmed by 6 bases and the J gene end by 8 bases; junction bases not matched to a gene: 7. The CDR3 region has the DNA TGTGCCAGCAGCCTAGGGGGCCCTTATGAGCAGTTCTTC. This codes for CASSLGGPYEQFF.

The J gene is TRBJ2-1, the V gene TRBV4-1; either TRBD1 or TRBD2 may supply D (5 bases each). Germline CDR1 MGHRA, CDR2 YSYEKL. The CDR3 contains 13 residues. The V end lost 3 bases, the J end lost 10 bases, and 13 bases lay between the germline ends. CDR3 DNA sequence: TGCGCCAGCAGCCAGTACGAGGGGTCAGAGCAGTTCTTC. This codes for CASSQYEGSEQFF.

V usage is TRBV5-1 and J usage is TRBJ2-7; possibly TRBD2 for D (5 bases). Germline CDR1 SGHRS, CDR2 YFSETQ. V was shortened by 4 bases and J by 3 bases, with 11 bases between the two germline ends. CDR3 length equals 13 residues. For the CDR3, the DNA is TGCGCCAGCAGCACCGGACTTTTCTACGAGCAGTACTTC. Its protein product is CASSTGLFYEQYF. Full variable domain (remainder filled in from reference TRBV5-1 and TRBJ2-7): KAGVTQTPRYLIKTRGQQVTLSCSPISGHRSVSWYQQTPGQGLQFLFEYFSETQRNKGNFPGRFSGRQFSNSRSEMNVSTLELGDSALYLCASSTGLFYEQYFGPGTRLTVT.

The chain carries TRBV27 and TRBJ2-7; 11 bases match TRBD2. V lost 7 bases, J lost 3 bases, and 2 bases stayed unmatched. The CDR3 length is 13 residues. Germline-derived CDR1 and CDR2 are MNHEY and SMNVEV (reference sequence). CDR3 sequence: CASTGLADYEQYF. The CDR3 nucleotides read TGTGCCAGCACGGGACTAGCGGACTACGAGCAGTACTTC.

This chain joins TRBV5-8 and TRBJ2-7; D remains ambiguous. There are 13 residues in the CDR3. The V gene's germline CDR1 is SGHTS and CDR2 YDEGEE. V lost 4 bases to trimming and J lost 3 bases, with 11 bases between them. CDR3 sequence: CASSISRGYEQYF. The DNA for the CDR3 is TGTGCCAGCAGCATCAGCCGAGGCTACGAGCAGTACTTC.

The chain combines TRBV28 with TRBJ2-7, with 7 bases identical to TRBD2. J lost 1 base, V lost 5 bases, and 5 bases had no gene match. Germline CDR1 and CDR2: MDHEN and SYDVKM. The CDR3 runs to 14 residues. CDR3 bases: TGTGCCAGCAGTACTAGCGTCCTGTCCTACGAGCAGTACTTC. It is translated as CASSTSVLSYEQYF.

The rearrangement links TRBV27 to TRBJ2-7; TRBD1 matches 9 bases. V lost 7 bases, J lost 5 bases, and 12 bases stayed unmatched. The CDR3 runs to 15 residues. Germline V lookup: CDR1 MNHEY, CDR2 SMNVEV (reference sequence). The CDR3 nucleotides are TGTGCCAGCAACCAAAAGGACAGGGGTGTCCACGAGCAGTACTTC. Its protein is CASNQKDRGVHEQYF.

The genes are TRBV7-9 and TRBJ2-2, with 7 bases identical to TRBD1. Germline lookup yields CDR1 SEHNR and CDR2 FQNEAQ (reference sequence). V lost 1 base, J lost 4 bases, and 3 bases stayed unmatched. The CDR3 loop spans 15 amino acids. As DNA, the CDR3 is TGTGCCAGCAGCTTAGTGACAGGGACCACCGGGGAGCTGTTTTTT. Residues: CASSLVTGTTGELFF. Full variable domain (missing parts from reference TRBV7-9 and TRBJ2-2): DTGVSQNPRHKITKRGQNVTFRCDPISEHNRLYWYRQTLGQGPEFLTYFQNEAQLEKSRLLSDRFSAERPKGSFSTLEIQRTEQGDSAMYLCASSLVTGTTGELFFGEGSRLTVL.

The V and J genes are TRBV4-3 and TRBJ2-2, with D perhaps being TRBD1 or TRBD2 (6 bases each). Germline loops: CDR1 LGHNA, CDR2 YSLEER. Deletions cut 0 bases from V and 4 bases from J, with 24 bases between. The CDR3 totals 20 residues. The CDR3 region is CASSQDRGPTARGPTGELFF. For the CDR3, the DNA is TGCGCCAGCAGCCAAGACCGGGGGCCCACTGCTCGGGGTCCCACCGGGGAGCTGTTTTTT.

The chain couples TRBV5-1 to TRBJ2-3; D is undetermined. The V end was cut by 0 bases, the J end by 6 bases, with 2 bases between. CDR3 length: 11 amino acids. Germline V gene lookup returns CDR1 SGHRS and CDR2 YFSETQ. The DNA for the CDR3 is TGCGCCAGCAGCTTGGATGATACGCAGTATTTT. It is translated as CASSLDDTQYF.